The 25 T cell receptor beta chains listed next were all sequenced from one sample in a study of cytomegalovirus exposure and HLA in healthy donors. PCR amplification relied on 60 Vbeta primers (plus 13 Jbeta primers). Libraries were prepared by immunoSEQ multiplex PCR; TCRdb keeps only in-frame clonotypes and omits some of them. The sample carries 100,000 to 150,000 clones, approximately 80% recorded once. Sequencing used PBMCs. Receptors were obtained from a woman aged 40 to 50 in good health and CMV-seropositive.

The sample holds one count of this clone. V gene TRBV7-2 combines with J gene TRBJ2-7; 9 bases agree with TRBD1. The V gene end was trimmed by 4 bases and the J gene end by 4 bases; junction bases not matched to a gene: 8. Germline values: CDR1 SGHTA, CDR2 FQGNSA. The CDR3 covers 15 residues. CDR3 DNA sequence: TGTGCCAGCAGCTCACCCGGGACAGGGTTTTACGAGCAGTACTTC. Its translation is CASSSPGTGFYEQYF.

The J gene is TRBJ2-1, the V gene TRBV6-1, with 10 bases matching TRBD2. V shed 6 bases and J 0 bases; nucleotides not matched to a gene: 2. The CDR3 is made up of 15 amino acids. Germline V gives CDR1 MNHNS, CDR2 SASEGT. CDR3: CASRTSGVSYNEQFF. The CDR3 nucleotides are TGTGCCAGCAGAACTAGCGGGGTCTCCTACAATGAGCAGTTCTTC.

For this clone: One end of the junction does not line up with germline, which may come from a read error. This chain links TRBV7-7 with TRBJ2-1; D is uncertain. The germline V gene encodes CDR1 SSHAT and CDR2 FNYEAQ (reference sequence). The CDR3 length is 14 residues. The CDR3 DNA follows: TGTGCTAGCAGCCTAGAAGAGGAAAGTGATGAGCAGTTCTTC. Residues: CASSLEEESDEQFF.

Written as DNA, the CDR3 is TGTGCCAGCAGTGACCGGGAGGGACGTGAGCTGTTTTTT. Its protein is CASSDREGRELFF. The chain couples TRBV6-4 to TRBJ2-2, with 8 bases aligning to TRBD2. Germline V gene lookup returns CDR1 MRHNA and CDR2 SNTAGT. Trimming removed 2 bases from V and 11 bases from J; junction bases left unmatched: 4. The CDR3 length is 13 residues.

CDR3 bases: TGCAGCGTTGTTCCGACTAGCGGGAGTGAGCAGTTCTTC. Protein sequence: CSVVPTSGSEQFF. The genes are TRBV29-1 and TRBJ2-1; 12 bases fit TRBD2. Trimming took 4 bases from V and 9 from J; bases not matched to a gene: 4. The CDR3 length is 13 residues. Germline values: CDR1 SQVTM, CDR2 ANQGSEA.

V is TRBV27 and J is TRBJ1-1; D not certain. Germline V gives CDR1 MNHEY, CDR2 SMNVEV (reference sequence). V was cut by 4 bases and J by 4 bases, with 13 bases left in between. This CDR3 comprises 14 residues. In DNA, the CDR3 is TGTGCCAGCAGTTCCCCAGAGCGGTTCACTGAAGCTTTCTTT. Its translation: CASSSPERFTEAFF.

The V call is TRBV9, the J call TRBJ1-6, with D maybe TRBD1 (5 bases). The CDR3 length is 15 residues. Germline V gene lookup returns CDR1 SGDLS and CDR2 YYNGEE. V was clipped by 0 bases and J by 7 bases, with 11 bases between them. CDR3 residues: CASSVVGGDNSPLHF. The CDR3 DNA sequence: TGTGCCAGCAGCGTAGTCGGAGGGGACAATTCACCCCTCCACTTT.

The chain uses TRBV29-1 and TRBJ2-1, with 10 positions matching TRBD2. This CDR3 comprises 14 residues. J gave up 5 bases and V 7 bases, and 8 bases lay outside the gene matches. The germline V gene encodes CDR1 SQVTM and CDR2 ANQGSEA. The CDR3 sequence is CSGSGLAINNEQFF. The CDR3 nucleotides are TGCAGCGGATCGGGACTAGCGATAAACAATGAGCAGTTCTTC.

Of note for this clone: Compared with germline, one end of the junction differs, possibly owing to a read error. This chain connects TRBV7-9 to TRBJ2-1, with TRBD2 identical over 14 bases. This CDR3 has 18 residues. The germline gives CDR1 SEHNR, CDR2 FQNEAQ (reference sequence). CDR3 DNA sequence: TGTTCCAGCAGCTACACCGGGACTAGCGGGGGAATATACAATGAGCAGTTCTTC. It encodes CSSSYTGTSGGIYNEQFF.

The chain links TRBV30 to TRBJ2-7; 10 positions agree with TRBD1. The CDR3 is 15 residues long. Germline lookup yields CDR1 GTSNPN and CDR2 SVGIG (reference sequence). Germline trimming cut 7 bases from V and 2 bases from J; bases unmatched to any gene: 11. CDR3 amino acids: CAYDRGQLGTYEQYF. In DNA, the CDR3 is TGTGCCTACGACAGGGGGCAACTGGGAACCTACGAGCAGTACTTC. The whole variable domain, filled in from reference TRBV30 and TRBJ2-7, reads SQTIHQWPATLVQPVGSPLSLECTVEGTSNPNLYWYRQAAGRGLQLLFYSVGIGQISSEVPQNLSASRPQDRQFILSSKKLLLSDSGFYLCAYDRGQLGTYEQYFGPGTRLTVT.

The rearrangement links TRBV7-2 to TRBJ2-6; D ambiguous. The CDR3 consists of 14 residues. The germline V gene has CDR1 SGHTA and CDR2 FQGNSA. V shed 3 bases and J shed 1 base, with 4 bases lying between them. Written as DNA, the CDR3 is TGTGCCAGCAGCTTTCTGTCTGGGGCCAACGTCCTGACTTTC. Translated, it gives CASSFLSGANVLTF.

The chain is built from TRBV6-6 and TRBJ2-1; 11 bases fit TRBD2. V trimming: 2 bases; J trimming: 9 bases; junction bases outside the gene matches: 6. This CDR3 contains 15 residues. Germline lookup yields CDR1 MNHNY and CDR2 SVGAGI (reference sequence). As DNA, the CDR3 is TGTGCCAGCAGTTACGAGACTAGCGGGATGGGTGAGCAGTTCTTC. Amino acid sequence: CASSYETSGMGEQFF.

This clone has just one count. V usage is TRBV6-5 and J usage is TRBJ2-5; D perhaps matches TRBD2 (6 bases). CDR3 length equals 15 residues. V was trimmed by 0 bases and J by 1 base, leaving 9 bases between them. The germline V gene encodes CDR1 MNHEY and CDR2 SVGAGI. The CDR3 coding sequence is TGTGCCAGCAGTTACTCGTTCGGGGGCCAAGAGACCCAGTACTTC. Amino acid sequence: CASSYSFGGQETQYF.

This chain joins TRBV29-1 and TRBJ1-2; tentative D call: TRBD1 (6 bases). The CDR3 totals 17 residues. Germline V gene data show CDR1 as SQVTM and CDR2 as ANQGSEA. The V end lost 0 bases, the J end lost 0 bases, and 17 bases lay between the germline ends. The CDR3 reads CSVEDPWGDRTNYGYTF. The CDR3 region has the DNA TGCAGCGTTGAAGATCCGTGGGGCGACAGGACTAACTATGGCTACACCTTC.

The CDR3 is CSVEDRAYEQYF. CDR3 nucleotide sequence: TGCAGCGTTGAGGACAGGGCATACGAGCAGTACTTC. The gene calls are TRBV29-1 and TRBJ2-7, with 8 bases fitting TRBD1. This CDR3 is built from 12 residues. Trimming at V came to 3 bases and at J to 4 bases, leaving 2 bases not matched to a gene. The V gene's germline CDR1 is SQVTM and CDR2 ANQGSEA.

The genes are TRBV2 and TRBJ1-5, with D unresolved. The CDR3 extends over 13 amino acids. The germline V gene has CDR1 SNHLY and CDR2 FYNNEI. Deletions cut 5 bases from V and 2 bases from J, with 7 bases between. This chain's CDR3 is CASSFGGNQPQHF. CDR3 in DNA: TGTGCCAGCAGTTTCGGAGGCAATCAGCCCCAGCATTTT. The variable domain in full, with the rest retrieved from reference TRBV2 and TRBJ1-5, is EPEVTQTPSHQVTQMGQEVILRCVPISNHLYFYWYRQILGQKVEFLVSFYNNEISEKSEIFDDQFSVERPDGSNFTLKIRSTKLEDSAMYFCASSFGGNQPQHFGDGTRLSIL.

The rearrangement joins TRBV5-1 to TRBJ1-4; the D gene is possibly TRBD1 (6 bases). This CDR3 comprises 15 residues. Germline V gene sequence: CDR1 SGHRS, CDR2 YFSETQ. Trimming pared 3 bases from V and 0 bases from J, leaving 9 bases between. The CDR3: CASSYTGSTNEKLFF. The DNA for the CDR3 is TGCGCCAGCAGCTATACAGGGTCAACTAATGAAAAACTGTTTTTT.

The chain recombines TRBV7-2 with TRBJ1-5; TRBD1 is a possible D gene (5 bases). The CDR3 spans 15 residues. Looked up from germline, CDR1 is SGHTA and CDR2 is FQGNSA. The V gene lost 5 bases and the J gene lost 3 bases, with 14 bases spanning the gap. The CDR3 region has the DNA TGTGCCAGCAGCCAATGGGGCATCGACAATCAGCCCCAGCATTTT. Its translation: CASSQWGIDNQPQHF.

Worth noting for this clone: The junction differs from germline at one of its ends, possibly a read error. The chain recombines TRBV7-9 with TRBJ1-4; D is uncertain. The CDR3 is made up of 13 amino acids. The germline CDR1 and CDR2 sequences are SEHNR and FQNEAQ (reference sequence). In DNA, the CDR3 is TGTTCCAGCAGCTTAGCGATGGAGGCAAAACTGTTTTTT. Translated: CSSSLAMEAKLFF. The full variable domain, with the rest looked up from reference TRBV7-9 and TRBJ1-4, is DTGVSQNPRHKITKRGQNVTFRCDPISEHNRLYWYRQTLGQGPEFLTYFQNEAQLEKSRLLSDRFSAERPKGSFSTLEIQRTEQGDSAMYLCSSSLAMEAKLFFGSGTQLSVL.

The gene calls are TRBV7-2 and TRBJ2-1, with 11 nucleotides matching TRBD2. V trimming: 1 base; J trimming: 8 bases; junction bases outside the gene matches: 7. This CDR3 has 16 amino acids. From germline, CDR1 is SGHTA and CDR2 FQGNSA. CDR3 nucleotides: TGTGCCAGCAGCTTAGATGGCTCTAGCGGGAGGTATGAGCAGTTCTTC. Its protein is CASSLDGSSGRYEQFF.

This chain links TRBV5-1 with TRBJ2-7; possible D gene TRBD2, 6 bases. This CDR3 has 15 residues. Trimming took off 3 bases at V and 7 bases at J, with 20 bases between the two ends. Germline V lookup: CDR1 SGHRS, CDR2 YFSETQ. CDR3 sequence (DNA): TGCGCCAGCAGCTCAACGGGAGCAACTACTCGGGAGCAGTACTTC. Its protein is CASSSTGATTREQYF.

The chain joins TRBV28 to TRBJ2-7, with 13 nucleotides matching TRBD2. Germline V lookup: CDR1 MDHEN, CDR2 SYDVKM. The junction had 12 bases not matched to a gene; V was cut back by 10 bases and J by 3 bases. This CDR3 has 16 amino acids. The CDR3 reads CATLPTSGRTHYEQYF. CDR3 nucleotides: TGTGCCACCTTACCGACTAGCGGGAGGACCCACTACGAGCAGTACTTC.

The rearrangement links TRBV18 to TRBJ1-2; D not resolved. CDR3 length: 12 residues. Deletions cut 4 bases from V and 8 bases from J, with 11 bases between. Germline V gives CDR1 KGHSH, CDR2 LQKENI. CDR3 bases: TGTGCCAGCTCACATCCCTCGGGGGGCTACACCTTC. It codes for CASSHPSGGYTF.

The CDR3 DNA is TGTGCCACCAGCAGAGGAGACAGGAGTGACAACACTGAAGCTTTCTTT. Residues: CATSRGDRSDNTEAFF. V usage is TRBV15 and J usage is TRBJ1-1; D perhaps matches TRBD1 (6 bases). Trimming removed 1 base from V and 2 bases from J, with 14 bases in between. Germline loops: CDR1 LNHNV, CDR2 YYDKDF (reference sequence). The CDR3 length is 16 residues.

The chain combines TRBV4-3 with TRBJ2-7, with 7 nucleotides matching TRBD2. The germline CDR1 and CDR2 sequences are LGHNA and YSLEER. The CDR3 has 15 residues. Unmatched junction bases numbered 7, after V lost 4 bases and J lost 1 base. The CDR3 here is CASSPIAGTSYEQYF. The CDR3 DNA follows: TGCGCCAGCAGCCCTATAGCGGGCACGTCCTACGAGCAGTACTTC.